This T cell receptor beta chain was found in a study of T cell changes during pregnancy in multiple sclerosis. Germline CDR1 is MNHEY and CDR2 is SMNVEV (reference sequence). The CDR3 is 14 residues long. Trimming removed 3 bases from V and 2 bases from J, with 9 bases in between. Generated by immunoSEQ multiplex PCR, the TCRdb table keeps only in-frame clones and is missing some. The table lists around 37,000 clones, 92% of them singletons, with under 30% in the top ten. The receptor's source is a female donor with multiple sclerosis, enrolled in a pregnancy study. Sequencing was performed on CD8+ T cells from peripheral blood mononuclear cells, taken before pregnancy. The J gene is TRBJ2-3, the V gene TRBV27, with no clear D. CDR3 sequence reads: CASSFYSYTDTQYF. The CDR3 nucleotides are TGTGCCAGCAGTTTCTACAGCTACACAGATACGCAGTATTTT.